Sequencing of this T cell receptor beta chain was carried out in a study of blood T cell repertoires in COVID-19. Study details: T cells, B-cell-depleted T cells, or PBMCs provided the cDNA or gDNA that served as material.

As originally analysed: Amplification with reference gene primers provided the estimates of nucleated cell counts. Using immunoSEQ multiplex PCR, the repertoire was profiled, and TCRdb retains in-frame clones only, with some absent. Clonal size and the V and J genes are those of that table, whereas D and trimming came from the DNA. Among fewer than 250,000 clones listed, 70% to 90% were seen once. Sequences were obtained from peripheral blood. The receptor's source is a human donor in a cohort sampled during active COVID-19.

The CDR3 bases are TGTGCCAGCAACCCGACAGGGGATACCGGGGAGCTGTTTTTT. This encodes CASNPTGDTGELFF. The chain is built from TRBV5-4 and TRBJ2-2; TRBD1 agrees at 8 bases. CDR1 and CDR2 (germline): SGHNT, YYREEE (reference sequence). V trimming: 6 bases; J trimming: 5 bases; junction bases outside the gene matches: 6. The CDR3 contains 14 residues.